The TCR beta chain described here comes from a study of beta chain features in type 1 diabetes. This clone was counted between two and nine times. Antigen unknown. Germline V gene data show CDR1 as SGHRS and CDR2 as YFSETQ. V was cut by 1 base and J by 6 bases, with 5 bases left in between. The CDR3 runs to 12 residues. Isolated RNA was reverse transcribed in full, so expressed TCRB transcripts were sequenced. Profiled with immunoSEQ multiplex PCR; TCRdb holds only in-frame clones, not every one. Of 300,000 or so clones listed, about 13% are singletons. Study observations and caveats: Type 1 diabetes patients had TCRB CDR3s that were shorter (moderately but significantly so) in all four CD4+ subsets.

This clonotype was obtained from a woman under 30 with type 1 diabetes. The sequencing input was naive CD4+ T cells from blood. The V gene is TRBV5-1, the J gene TRBJ2-1; no clear D gene. The CDR3 spells CASSLSGNEQFF. CDR3 bases: TGCGCCAGCAGCTTGTCCGGCAATGAGCAGTTCTTC.